These 30 T cell receptor beta chains originate from one sample sequenced in a study of cytomegalovirus exposure and HLA in healthy donors. Amplification used 60 Vbeta primers and 13 Jbeta primers. Sequencing was performed with immunoSEQ multiplex PCR; in TCRdb, only in-frame clones are kept and a portion is missing. The repertoire holds over 100,000 clones, with just under 70% as singletons. Sequences were obtained from PBMCs. Every receptor here comes from a man aged 25-45 years in good health and CMV-seropositive.

The chain recombines TRBV21-1 with TRBJ2-7; the table gives TRBD2 as D, unverified against the DNA. TRBV21-1 is reported as a pseudogene. The CDR3 sequence is 17 residues long. The CDR3 loop is CASSRDRGASGVYEQYV. Here the CDR3 DNA reads TGTGCCAGCAGCAGGGACAGGGGTGCTAGCGGGGTCTACGAGCAGTACGTC.

The chain joins TRBV27 to TRBJ2-5; TRBD1 matches 7 bases. This CDR3 region has 16 residues. Germline V gene data show CDR1 as MNHEY and CDR2 as SMNVEV (reference sequence). Trimming at V came to 4 bases and at J to 0 bases, leaving 8 bases not matched to a gene. Here the CDR3 reads CASSSKTGSYQETQYF. The CDR3 DNA follows: TGTGCCAGCAGTTCAAAGACAGGGTCCTACCAAGAGACCCAGTACTTC.

This clone was seen more than once but under ten times. This sequence joins TRBV13 and TRBJ1-2, with 9 bases lining up with TRBD1. Trimming at V came to 5 bases and at J to 8 bases, leaving 9 bases not matched to a gene. The germline CDR1 and CDR2 sequences are PRHDT and FYEKMQ (reference sequence). CDR3 length: 14 residues. Here the CDR3 reads CASSTGGASHGYTF. Written as DNA, the CDR3 is TGTGCCAGCAGCACAGGGGGCGCAAGTCACGGCTACACCTTC.

The V gene is TRBV23-1, the J gene TRBJ2-1; 13 nucleotides line up with TRBD2. TRBV23-1 is given ORF status, its function remaining uncertain. This CDR3 comprises 20 residues. The trim removed 6 bases at V and 0 bases at J, leaving 14 bases unmatched. Here the CDR3 reads CASRIPLAGGPISSYNEQFF. In DNA, the CDR3 is TGCGCCAGCAGGATCCCACTAGCGGGAGGGCCTATTAGCTCCTACAATGAGCAGTTCTTC.

The genes are TRBV28 and TRBJ2-3; TRBD2 is a possible D gene (6 bases). The CDR3 consists of 15 residues. Trimming cost V 0 bases and J 0 bases, with 7 bases left between them. Looked up from germline, CDR1 is MDHEN and CDR2 is SYDVKM. In nucleotides, the CDR3 is TGTGCCAGCAGTTTATGGGGGACTAGCACAGATACGCAGTATTTT. It codes for CASSLWGTSTDTQYF.

The V gene is TRBV15, the J gene TRBJ2-7; 9 bases line up with TRBD1. The length of the CDR3 is 19 residues. The ends lost 3 bases at V and 3 bases at J; junction bases unmatched: 18. Germline V gene data show CDR1 as LNHNV and CDR2 as YYDKDF (reference sequence). This chain's CDR3 is CATSSRDRASQEQNYEQYF. DNA for the CDR3: TGTGCCACCAGCAGCCGGGACAGGGCTAGTCAGGAGCAAAACTACGAGCAGTACTTC.

This clone was seen only once. The chain recombines TRBV4-3 with TRBJ2-1, with 8 bases aligning to TRBD2. This CDR3 contains 17 residues. V was pared by 0 bases and J by 0 bases, with 4 bases of the junction left unmatched. Germline V gene data show CDR1 as LGHNA and CDR2 as YSLEER. CDR3 region: CASSQDRGLGSYNEQFF. The CDR3 DNA follows: TGCGCCAGCAGCCAAGACCGGGGACTAGGCTCCTACAATGAGCAGTTCTTC.

The chain combines TRBV5-6 with TRBJ1-6; weak D call: TRBD1 (5 bases). The V gene lost 0 bases and the J gene lost 14 bases, with 12 bases spanning the gap. The CDR3 is 13 residues long. Germline CDR1 and CDR2: SGHDT and YYEEEE. CDR3 region: CASSLDRSKALHF. The CDR3 DNA reads as TGTGCCAGCAGCTTGGACAGGTCTAAGGCCCTCCACTTT.

The genes are TRBV2 and TRBJ1-6; maybe TRBD1 (5 bases). Trimming removed 3 bases at V and 9 bases at J, with 15 bases between. The CDR3 contains 15 residues. Per germline, CDR1 SNHLY and CDR2 FYNNEI. DNA for the CDR3: TGTGCCAGCAGTGATGGGGGGGGGAGAAGTTCACCCCTCCACTTT. Residues: CASSDGGGRSSPLHF.

In this sample, this clone turned up a few times. The chain uses TRBV5-1 and TRBJ1-4; 9 bases align to TRBD1. Germline values: CDR1 SGHRS, CDR2 YFSETQ. There are 16 residues in the CDR3. Unmatched junction bases numbered 7, after V lost 0 bases and J lost 7 bases. The CDR3 region has the DNA TGCGCCAGCAGCTTGGTGGCGGGACAGGGTGGTGAAAAACTGTTTTTT. Translated, it gives CASSLVAGQGGEKLFF.

The CDR3 is CASRTGTNTGELFF. CDR3 nucleotide sequence: TGTGCCAGCAGAACAGGGACGAACACCGGGGAGCTGTTTTTT. This chain uses TRBV19 with TRBJ2-2; D possibly corresponds to TRBD1 (6 bases). The CDR3 is 14 residues long. Germline V gene lookup returns CDR1 LNHDA and CDR2 SQIVND (reference sequence). Trimming left V 9 bases short and J 0 bases short, with 11 bases between.

This clone occurred a few times. This chain links TRBV27 with TRBJ1-4, with 11 bases matching TRBD1. Germline lookup yields CDR1 MNHEY and CDR2 SMNVEV (reference sequence). Trimming removed 0 bases from V and 8 bases from J; junction bases left unmatched: 5. This CDR3 is 16 amino acids long. DNA for the CDR3: TGTGCCAGCAGTTTATCGGCGGGACAGGGGGAAGAAAAACTGTTTTTT. Translating gives CASSLSAGQGEEKLFF.

The rearrangement links TRBV30 to TRBJ1-5, with a weak D call TRBD1 (6 bases). The ends were cut back, 5 bases at V and 2 bases at J, with 22 bases in the middle. The CDR3 totals 17 residues. CDR1 is GTSNPN and CDR2 is SVGIG in the germline V gene (reference sequence). In DNA, the CDR3 is TGTGCCTGGTCCGAAAAAAACAGGGCAATTCGCAATCAGCCCCAGCATTTT. Encoded protein: CAWSEKNRAIRNQPQHF.

The CDR3 region has the DNA TGTGCCAGCAGCCTACCCAATCAGCCCCAGCATTTT. Translation gives CASSLPNQPQHF. The chain couples TRBV9 to TRBJ1-5; unclear D gene. Germline CDR1 and CDR2: SGDLS and YYNGEE. Between the trimmed V and J ends, which lost 4 bases and 3 bases, there was a span of 5 bases. This CDR3 region has 12 residues.

V is TRBV9 and J is TRBJ2-5; 10 bases fit TRBD2. After removal of 4 bases from V and 2 bases from J, the junction contained 8 bases not matched to a gene. The CDR3 contains 16 residues. The germline gives CDR1 SGDLS, CDR2 YYNGEE. This CDR3 reads CASSLKREGLQETQYF. CDR3 nucleotide sequence: TGTGCCAGCAGCTTAAAGCGGGAGGGCCTTCAAGAGACCCAGTACTTC. The full variable domain, its missing parts supplied by reference TRBV9 and TRBJ2-5, is DSGVTQTPKHLITATGQRVTLRCSPRSGDLSVYWYQQSLDQGLQFLIQYYNGEERAKGNILERFSAQQFPDLHSELNLSSLELGDSALYFCASSLKREGLQETQYFGPGTRLLVL.

This chain's CDR3 is CSGKPQGSTEAFF. Written as DNA, the CDR3 is TGCAGCGGGAAACCACAGGGGAGCACTGAAGCTTTCTTT. The gene calls are TRBV29-1 and TRBJ1-1, with 7 bases fitting TRBD1. CDR1 is SQVTM and CDR2 is ANQGSEA in the germline V gene. With 7 bases clipped from V and 4 bases from J, the junction kept 9 bases outside the gene matches. The CDR3 sequence is 13 residues long.

There are a few counts of this clone. The chain combines TRBV5-4 with TRBJ2-1; D remains unclear. CDR1 and CDR2 from the germline V gene are SGHNT and YYREEE (reference sequence). The CDR3 runs to 12 residues. V gave up 1 base and J gave up 6 bases, with 5 bases separating them. CDR3 residues: CASSLYSNEQFF. Written as DNA, the CDR3 is TGTGCCAGCAGCTTGTACAGCAATGAGCAGTTCTTC.

The chain links TRBV25-1 to TRBJ1-2; 8 bases are shared with TRBD1. V trimming: 6 bases; J trimming: 2 bases; junction bases outside the gene matches: 5. The CDR3 contains 14 residues. The germline V gene encodes CDR1 MGHDK and CDR2 SYGVNS. The CDR3 DNA is TGTGCCAGCAGAGGACAGGGAGGGAACTATGGCTACACCTTC. This encodes CASRGQGGNYGYTF.

This sequence joins TRBV2 and TRBJ2-7; D unresolved. The CDR3 loop spans 12 amino acids. Between the trimmed V and J ends, which lost 4 bases and 13 bases, there was a span of 17 bases. The germline V gene has CDR1 SNHLY and CDR2 FYNNEI. CDR3 residues: CASSADRRLRYV. The CDR3 DNA sequence: TGTGCCAGCAGTGCAGATAGAAGACTGAGATACGTC.

This clone was seen a handful of times. The chain joins TRBV10-1 to TRBJ1-5; D remains unclear. Trimming left V 7 bases short and J 6 bases short, with 22 bases between. Germline V gene data show CDR1 as WNHNN and CDR2 as SYGVQD (reference sequence). There are 16 residues in the CDR3. The CDR3 DNA follows: TGCGCCAGCACCCTCCCCTCAGGAAGGCCCGGTCAGCCCCAGCATTTT. Its translation: CASTLPSGRPGQPQHF.

This clone was counted a single time. CDR3 protein: CASSPGTGTGVRWETQYF. CDR3 nucleotides: TGCGCCAGCAGTCCAGGTACCGGGACAGGGGTTAGGTGGGAGACCCAGTACTTC. The J gene is TRBJ2-5, the V gene TRBV23-1; 10 nucleotides agree with TRBD1. TRBV23-1 is classed as an ORF, of uncertain function. The CDR3 is 18 residues long. The J segment lost 5 bases and the V segment lost 4 bases, leaving 16 bases of the junction unmatched.

The chain couples TRBV5-1 to TRBJ1-1, with D unresolved. Per germline, CDR1 SGHRS and CDR2 YFSETQ. The V end lost 0 bases, the J end lost 2 bases, and 8 bases lay between the germline ends. The CDR3 runs to 14 residues. CDR3: CASSLDGVNTEAFF. As DNA, the CDR3 is TGCGCCAGCAGCTTGGACGGGGTTAACACTGAAGCTTTCTTT.

Comments on this clone: Other DNA sequences in the same sample also yield this CDR3. The rearrangement links TRBV5-6 to TRBJ1-4, with 9 bases that match TRBD1. J was trimmed by 6 bases and V by 4 bases; bases with no gene match: 4. Per the germline V gene, CDR1 is SGHDT and CDR2 is YYEEEE. CDR3 size: 14 residues. CDR3 residues: CASSRQGGDEKLFF. For the CDR3, the DNA is TGTGCCAGCAGCCGACAGGGGGGGGATGAAAAACTGTTTTTT.

This clone occurred a few times. J is TRBJ1-5 and V is TRBV30; D is uncertain. V lost 0 bases, J lost 3 bases, and 9 bases lay in between. The CDR3 covers 14 residues. Germline V gene data show CDR1 as GTSNPN and CDR2 as SVGIG (reference sequence). CDR3 sequence (DNA): TGTGCCTGGAGTGTACAGCCAGTCAATCAGCCCCAGCATTTT. Residues: CAWSVQPVNQPQHF.

The J gene is TRBJ1-4, the V gene TRBV27; possible D gene TRBD1, 5 bases. This CDR3 is 16 amino acids long. V was shortened by 6 bases and J by 0 bases, with 14 bases between the two germline ends. Germline loops: CDR1 MNHEY, CDR2 SMNVEV (reference sequence). The CDR3 DNA sequence: TGTGCCAGCAGCCCGATTGACAGAGCAACTAATGAAAAACTGTTTTTT. Translating gives CASSPIDRATNEKLFF.

This clone was found once. CDR3: CATSTSVTSGSYEQYV. In DNA form, the CDR3 reads TGTGCCACCTCTACTAGTGTGACTAGCGGTTCCTACGAGCAGTACGTC. The chain carries TRBV19 and TRBJ2-7; 9 bases line up with TRBD2. Germline V gene data show CDR1 as LNHDA and CDR2 as SQIVND (reference sequence). The trim removed 10 bases at V and 1 base at J, leaving 14 bases unmatched. The CDR3 length is 16 residues.

The CDR3, as DNA: TGTGCCAGCCAACAGGCCCATTTGTCCCATGGCTACACCTTC. Protein sequence: CASQQAHLSHGYTF. J is TRBJ1-2 and V is TRBV19; D is perhaps TRBD1 (5 bases). Trimming stripped 9 bases from V and 6 bases from J, with 20 bases between. This CDR3 is built from 14 residues. Germline CDR1 reads LNHDA; CDR2 reads SQIVND (reference sequence).

This clone has only a few counts. The chain combines TRBV29-1 with TRBJ1-4; D may be TRBD1 (6 bases). This CDR3 contains 12 residues. Trimming pared 5 bases from V and 7 bases from J, leaving 11 bases between. In germline, CDR1 is SQVTM, CDR2 ANQGSEA. The CDR3 region is CSVRTGFEKLFF. In DNA form, the CDR3 reads TGCAGCGTTCGCACAGGGTTTGAAAAACTGTTTTTT.

This chain connects TRBV6-1 to TRBJ2-4, with D possibly being TRBD2 (6 bases). This CDR3 contains 20 residues. The germline V gene has CDR1 MNHNS and CDR2 SASEGT. V lost 2 bases and J 9 bases, leaving 32 bases between the germline ends. The CDR3 spells CASSEPCRGIRPGREFIQYF. The CDR3 DNA reads as TGTGCCAGCAGTGAACCCTGCCGAGGGATAAGGCCCGGACGGGAGTTCATTCAGTACTTC.

This rearrangement joins TRBV18 to TRBJ2-5, with 8 bases fitting TRBD1. CDR1 KGHSH and CDR2 LQKENI come from the germline V gene. Unmatched junction bases numbered 3, after V lost 2 bases and J lost 4 bases. The CDR3 sequence is 14 residues long. The CDR3 DNA follows: TGTGCCAGCTCACCAAACAGGGGGGCAGAGACCCAGTACTTC. Its protein is CASSPNRGAETQYF.